This TCR beta chain was retrieved from a study of response to subunit inactivated influenza vaccine. Points from the study as a whole: Few new T cells, the authors suggested, are recruited by each seasonal influenza vaccination.

TCRdb independently ran MiXCR on the RT-PCR reads; one entry per CDR3 protein. The data hold 540,000 or so distinct CDR3 sequences, with 13% observed a single time. The CDR3 has 11 amino acids. Per germline, CDR1 DFQATT and CDR2 SNEGSKA (reference sequence). Trimming removed 3 bases at V and 8 bases at J, with 10 bases between. This clonotype was observed many times. Its antigen is unidentified. The sequence was collected from a middle-aged man who received an inactivated influenza vaccine. This chain connects TRBV20-1 to TRBJ2-5, with D uncertain. This sample comprised PBMCs from blood, obtained roughly 47 days after vaccination. The CDR3 DNA follows: TGCAGTGCTAGTCCCCGGACCACCCAGTACTTC. Translated, it gives CSASPRTTQYF.